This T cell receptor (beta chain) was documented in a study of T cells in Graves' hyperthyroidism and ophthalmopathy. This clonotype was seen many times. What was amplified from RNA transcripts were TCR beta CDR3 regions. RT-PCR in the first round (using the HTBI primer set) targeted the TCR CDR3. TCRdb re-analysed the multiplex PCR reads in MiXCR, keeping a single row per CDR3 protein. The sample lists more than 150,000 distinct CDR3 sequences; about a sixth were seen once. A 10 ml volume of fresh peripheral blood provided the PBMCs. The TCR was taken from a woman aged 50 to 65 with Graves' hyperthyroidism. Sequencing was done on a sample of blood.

CDR3 residues: CASSALRDTQYF. CDR3 bases: TGTGCCAGCAGCGCCCTCAGGGATACGCAGTATTTT. The rearrangement links TRBV9 to TRBJ2-3, with D hard to call. From germline, CDR1 is SGDLS and CDR2 YYNGEE. V was cut by 3 bases and J by 6 bases, with 8 bases left in between. The CDR3 has 12 amino acids.